What follows is one TCR beta chain and its context. Its target is unknown. The sample is drawn from a study of memory CD4+ T cells and cytomegalovirus serostatus. TCRdb's copy holds only in-frame clones and misses some; the assay was immunoSEQ multiplex PCR. The sample shows around 26,000 clones, about four fifths of them seen only once. V gave up 5 bases and J gave up 5 bases, with 6 bases separating them. Germline assignment: CDR1 LNHNV and CDR2 YYDKDF (reference sequence). This CDR3 region has 11 residues. Overall study results and limits: Median bootstrapped AUC for CMV status was roughly 0.95 originally, around 0.91 US-trained.

The sort gate was single viable CD3+CD4+CD8-CD45RO+ cells for memory CD4+ T cells. This sequence joins TRBV15 and TRBJ2-5; D is undetermined. The sequence was collected from an adult in good health and CMV-seronegative. The sample comprised memory CD4+ T cells from blood. The CDR3 DNA is TGTGCCACCAGCGCCCTTGAGACCCAGTACTTC. It encodes CATSALETQYF.